Following are 8 T cell receptor beta chains from one sample sequenced in a study of a mutant IDH1 vaccine in newly diagnosed glioma. Time point meaning: baseline, week 1 (first vaccination visit). Treatment given: pre-vaccination baseline after standard-of-care therapy. TCRdb keeps only in-frame clones here, not all; method: immunoSEQ multiplex PCR. The sample shows about 33,000 clones, around 85% of them seen only once. The sequencing used PBMCs, collected from a glioma patient treated with radiotherapy, temozolomide or both. These receptors were obtained from a woman aged 40 to 50 with glioma.

CDR3 sequence: CASTTVGGNYGYTF. CDR3 coding DNA: TGTGCCAGCACCACGGTGGGGGGGAACTATGGCTACACCTTC. V gene TRBV6-5 combines with J gene TRBJ1-2; D might be TRBD1 (5 bases). The V and J ends lost 7 bases and 2 bases respectively, with 14 bases between them. The CDR3 loop spans 14 amino acids. The germline V gene has CDR1 MNHEY and CDR2 SVGAGI.

The sample holds one count of this clone. This chain links TRBV11-3 with TRBJ2-3, with 7 bases fitting TRBD2. The length of the CDR3 is 14 residues. Per germline, CDR1 SGHNT and CDR2 YENEEA. Losses at the gene ends were 5 bases for V and 5 bases for J; bases not matched to a gene: 7. The CDR3 coding sequence is TGTGCCAGCAGCCAGACTAGCTTGGGAGATACGCAGTATTTT. Amino acid sequence: CASSQTSLGDTQYF. The variable domain in full, completed from reference TRBV11-3 and TRBJ2-3, reads EAGVVQSPRYKIIEKKQPVAFWCNPISGHNTLYWYLQNLGQGPELLIRYENEEAVDDSQLPKDRFSAERLKGVDSTLKIQPAELGDSAVYLCASSQTSLGDTQYFGPGTRLTVL.

This clone showed up just once. The chain couples TRBV4-3 to TRBJ1-1; 9 bases are a match to TRBD1. V dropped 4 bases and J dropped 4; count of bases not matched to a gene: 7. This CDR3 region has 15 residues. The germline gives CDR1 LGHNA, CDR2 YSLEER. CDR3 amino acids: CASSPGTGWGTEAFF. CDR3 DNA: TGCGCCAGCAGCCCCGGGACAGGGTGGGGCACTGAAGCTTTCTTT.

The chain uses TRBV28 and TRBJ2-7, with 8 bases that match TRBD1. The CDR3 totals 17 residues. Losses at the gene ends were 5 bases for V and 4 bases for J; bases not matched to a gene: 16. The germline CDR1 and CDR2 sequences are MDHEN and SYDVKM. CDR3 loop: CASSDFKGTGVNYEQYF. The CDR3, as DNA: TGTGCCAGCAGTGACTTTAAAGGGACAGGAGTTAATTACGAGCAGTACTTC.

This chain connects TRBV19 to TRBJ2-1; a weak D match, TRBD2 (6 bases). From germline, CDR1 is LNHDA and CDR2 SQIVND (reference sequence). V shed 1 base and J shed 5 bases, with 9 bases lying between them. The CDR3 length is 14 residues. In DNA form, the CDR3 reads TGTGCCAGTAGTATAGCCGGGACTGACAATGAGCAGTTCTTC. It codes for CASSIAGTDNEQFF.

V usage is TRBV9 and J usage is TRBJ2-3; D is unresolved. Trimming cost V 0 bases and J 6 bases, with 5 bases left between them. Germline loops: CDR1 SGDLS, CDR2 YYNGEE. The CDR3 totals 12 residues. The CDR3 DNA follows: TGTGCCAGCAGCGTAGCTTCGGATACGCAGTATTTT. Encoded protein: CASSVASDTQYF.

The chain employs TRBV5-4 and TRBJ2-7, with TRBD1 matching over 9 bases. Germline V gene data show CDR1 as SGHNT and CDR2 as YYREEE (reference sequence). The ends lost 4 bases at V and 1 base at J; junction bases unmatched: 6. The CDR3 extends over 15 amino acids. The CDR3 region has the DNA TGTGCCAGCAGCGACCGGGACAGGGCGTCCTACGAGCAGTACTTC. As protein: CASSDRDRASYEQYF.

The rearrangement uses TRBV19 and TRBJ1-5; tentative D call: TRBD1 (5 bases). CDR3 length: 18 amino acids. Germline V gene sequence: CDR1 LNHDA, CDR2 SQIVND (reference sequence). V was shortened by 1 base and J by 0 bases, with 16 bases between the two germline ends. CDR3 sequence: CASSIVALRGTSNQPQHF. CDR3 in DNA: TGTGCCAGTAGTATAGTGGCCCTGAGGGGTACTAGCAATCAGCCCCAGCATTTT.